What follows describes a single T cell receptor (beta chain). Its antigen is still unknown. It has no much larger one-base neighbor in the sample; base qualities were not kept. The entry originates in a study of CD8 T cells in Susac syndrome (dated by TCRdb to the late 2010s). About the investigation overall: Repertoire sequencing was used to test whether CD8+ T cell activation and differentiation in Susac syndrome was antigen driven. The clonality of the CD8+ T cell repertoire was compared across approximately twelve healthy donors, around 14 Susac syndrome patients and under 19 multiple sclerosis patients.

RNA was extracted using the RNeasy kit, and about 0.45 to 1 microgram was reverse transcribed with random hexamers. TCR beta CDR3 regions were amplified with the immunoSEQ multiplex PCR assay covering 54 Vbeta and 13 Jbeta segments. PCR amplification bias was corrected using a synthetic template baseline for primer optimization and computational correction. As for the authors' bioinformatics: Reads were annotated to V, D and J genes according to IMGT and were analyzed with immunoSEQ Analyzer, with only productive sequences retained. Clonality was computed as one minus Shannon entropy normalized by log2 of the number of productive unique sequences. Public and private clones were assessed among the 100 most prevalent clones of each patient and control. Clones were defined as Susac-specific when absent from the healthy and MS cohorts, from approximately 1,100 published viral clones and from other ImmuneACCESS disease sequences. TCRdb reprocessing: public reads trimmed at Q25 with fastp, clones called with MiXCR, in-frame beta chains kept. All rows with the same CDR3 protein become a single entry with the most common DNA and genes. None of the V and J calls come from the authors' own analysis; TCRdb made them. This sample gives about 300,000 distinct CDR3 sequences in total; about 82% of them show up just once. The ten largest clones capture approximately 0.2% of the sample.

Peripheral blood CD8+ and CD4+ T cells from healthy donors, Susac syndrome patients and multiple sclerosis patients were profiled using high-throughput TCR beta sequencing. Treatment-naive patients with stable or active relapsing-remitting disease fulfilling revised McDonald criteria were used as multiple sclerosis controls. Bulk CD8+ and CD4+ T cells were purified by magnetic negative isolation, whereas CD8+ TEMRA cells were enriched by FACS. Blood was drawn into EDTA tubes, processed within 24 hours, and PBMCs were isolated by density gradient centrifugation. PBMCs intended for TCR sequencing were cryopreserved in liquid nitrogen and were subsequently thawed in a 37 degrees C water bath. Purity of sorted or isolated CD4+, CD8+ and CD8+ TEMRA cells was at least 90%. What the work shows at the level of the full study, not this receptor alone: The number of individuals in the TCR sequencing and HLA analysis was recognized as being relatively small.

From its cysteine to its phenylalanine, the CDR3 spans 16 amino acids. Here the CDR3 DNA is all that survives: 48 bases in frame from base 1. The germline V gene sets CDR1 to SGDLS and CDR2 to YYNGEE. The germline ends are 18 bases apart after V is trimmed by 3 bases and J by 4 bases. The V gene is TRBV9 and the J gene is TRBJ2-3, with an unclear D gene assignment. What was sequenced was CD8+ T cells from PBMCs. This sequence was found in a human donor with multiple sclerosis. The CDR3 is CASSATEPALADTQYF. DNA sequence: TGTGCCAGCAGCGCAACTGAGCCAGCGCTCGCAGATACGCAGTATTTT.